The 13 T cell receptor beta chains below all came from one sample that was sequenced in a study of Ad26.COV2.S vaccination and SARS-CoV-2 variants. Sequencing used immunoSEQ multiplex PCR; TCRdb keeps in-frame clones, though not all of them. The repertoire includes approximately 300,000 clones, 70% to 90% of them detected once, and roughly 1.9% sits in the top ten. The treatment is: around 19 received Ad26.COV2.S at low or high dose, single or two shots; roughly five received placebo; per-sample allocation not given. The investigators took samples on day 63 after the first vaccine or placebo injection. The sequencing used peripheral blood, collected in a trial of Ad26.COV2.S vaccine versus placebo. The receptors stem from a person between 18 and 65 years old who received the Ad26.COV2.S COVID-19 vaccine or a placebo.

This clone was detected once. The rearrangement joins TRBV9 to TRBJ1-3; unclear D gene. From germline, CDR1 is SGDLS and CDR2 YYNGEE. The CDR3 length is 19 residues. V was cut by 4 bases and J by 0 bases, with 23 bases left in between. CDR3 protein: CASSSIGAAPRFSGNTIYF. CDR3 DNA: TGTGCCAGCAGCTCAATCGGTGCGGCTCCAAGGTTCTCTGGAAACACCATATATTTT.

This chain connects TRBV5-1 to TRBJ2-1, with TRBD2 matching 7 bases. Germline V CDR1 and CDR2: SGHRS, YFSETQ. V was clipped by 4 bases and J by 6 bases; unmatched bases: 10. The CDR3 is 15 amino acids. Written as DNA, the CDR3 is TGCGCCAGCAGCCATACGACTAGCCACCCCAATGAGCAGTTCTTC. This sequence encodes CASSHTTSHPNEQFF.

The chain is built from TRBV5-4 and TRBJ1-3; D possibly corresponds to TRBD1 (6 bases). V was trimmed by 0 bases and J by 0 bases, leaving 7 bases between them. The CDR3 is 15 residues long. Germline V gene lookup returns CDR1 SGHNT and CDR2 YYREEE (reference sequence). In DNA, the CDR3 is TGTGCCAGCAGCTTGGGAGGGGGCTCTGGAAACACCATATATTTT. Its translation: CASSLGGGSGNTIYF.

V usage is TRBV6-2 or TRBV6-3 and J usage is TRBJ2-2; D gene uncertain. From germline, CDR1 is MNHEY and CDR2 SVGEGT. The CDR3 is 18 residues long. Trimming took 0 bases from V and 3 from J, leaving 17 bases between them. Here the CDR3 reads CASSYSIILGTYTGELFF. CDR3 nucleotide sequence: TGTGCCAGCAGTTACTCGATAATACTGGGCACCTACACCGGGGAGCTGTTTTTT.

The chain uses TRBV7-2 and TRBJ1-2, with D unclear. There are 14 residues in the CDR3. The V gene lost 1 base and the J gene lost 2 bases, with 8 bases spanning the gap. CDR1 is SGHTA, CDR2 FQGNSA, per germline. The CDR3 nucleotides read TGTGCCAGCAGCTTAGGGGAGACGAACTATGGCTACACCTTC. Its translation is CASSLGETNYGYTF.

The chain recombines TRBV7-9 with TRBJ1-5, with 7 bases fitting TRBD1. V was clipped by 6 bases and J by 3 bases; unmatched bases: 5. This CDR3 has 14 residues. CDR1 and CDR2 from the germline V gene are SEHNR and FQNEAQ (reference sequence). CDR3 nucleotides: TGTGCCAGCAGTCTAGGACAGGTCAATCAGCCCCAGCATTTT. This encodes CASSLGQVNQPQHF.

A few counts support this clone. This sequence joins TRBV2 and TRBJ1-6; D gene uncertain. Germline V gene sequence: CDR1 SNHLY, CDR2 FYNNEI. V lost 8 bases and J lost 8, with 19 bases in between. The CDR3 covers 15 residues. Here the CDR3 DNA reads TGTGCCAGCTCCAACCTGAGGGCCATCTATTCACCCCTCCACTTT. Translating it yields CASSNLRAIYSPLHF.

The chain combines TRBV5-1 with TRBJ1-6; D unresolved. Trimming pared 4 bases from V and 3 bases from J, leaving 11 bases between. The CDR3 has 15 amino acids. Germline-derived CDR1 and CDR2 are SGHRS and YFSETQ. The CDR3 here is CASSLLEGYNSPLHF. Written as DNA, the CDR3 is TGCGCCAGCAGCCTACTGGAGGGCTATAATTCACCCCTCCACTTT.

The CDR3 DNA reads TGTGCCAGCAGTTTCCCGGATAGCTCCTACAATGAGCAGTTCTTC. As protein: CASSFPDSSYNEQFF. J is TRBJ2-1 and V is TRBV28; no clear D. CDR1 and CDR2 from the germline V gene are MDHEN and SYDVKM. V shed 3 bases and J shed 0 bases, with 9 bases lying between them. The CDR3 loop spans 15 amino acids. The full variable domain, in which reference TRBV28 and TRBJ2-1 provide the parts outside the CDR3, is DVKVTQSSRYLVKRTGEKVFLECVQDMDHENMFWYRQDPGLGLRLIYFSYDVKMKEKGDIPEGYSVSREKKERFSLILESASTNQTSMYLCASSFPDSSYNEQFFGPGTRLTVL.

This CDR3 is CASSLLSVETQYF. CDR3 in DNA: TGTGCCAGCAGCTTGTTGTCGGTTGAGACCCAGTACTTC. V is TRBV5-6 and J is TRBJ2-5, with D uncertain. Germline CDR1 is SGHDT and CDR2 is YYEEEE. The CDR3 covers 13 residues. Between the trimmed V and J ends, which lost 1 base and 5 bases, there was a span of 9 bases.

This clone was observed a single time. The DNA for the CDR3 is TGTGCCAGTAGTATAGGAGGGGAAGGCTACGAGCAGTACTTC. Translation gives CASSIGGEGYEQYF. The chain links TRBV19 to TRBJ2-7; D is perhaps TRBD1 or TRBD2 (5 bases each). V lost 1 base to trimming and J lost 3 bases, with 10 bases between them. This CDR3 has 14 residues. Germline values: CDR1 LNHDA, CDR2 SQIVND (reference sequence).

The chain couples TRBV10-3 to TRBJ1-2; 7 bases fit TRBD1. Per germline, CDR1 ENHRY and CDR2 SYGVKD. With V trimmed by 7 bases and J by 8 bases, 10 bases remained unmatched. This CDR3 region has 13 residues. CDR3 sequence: CAITRQGSEGYTF. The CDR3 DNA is TGTGCCATCACCCGACAGGGCAGTGAGGGCTACACCTTC.

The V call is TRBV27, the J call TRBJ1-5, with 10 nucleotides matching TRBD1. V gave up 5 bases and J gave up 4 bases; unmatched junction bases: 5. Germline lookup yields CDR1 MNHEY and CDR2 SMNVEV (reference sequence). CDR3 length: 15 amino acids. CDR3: CASSPRDRGNQPQHF. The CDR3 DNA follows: TGTGCCAGCAGTCCCCGGGACAGGGGAAATCAGCCCCAGCATTTT.